This record concerns one TCR beta chain sequence. This sample was taken from a study of CD8+CD57+ T cells in acquired aplastic anemia. The study profiled TCR beta VDJ and CDR3 using genomic DNA as template. TCRdb recomputed calls from the reads with MiXCR, one row per CDR3 protein. The profile shows about 40,000 distinct CDR3 sequences, about 60% of them singletons. The V segment lost 5 bases and the J segment 3 bases; nucleotides outside the gene matches: 3. The CDR3 has 15 amino acids. Germline CDR1 reads SGHTA; CDR2 reads FQGTGA. By flow cytometry, patients selected for sequencing had shown an expansion of CD8+CD57+ cells. Receipt of therapy had not occurred in any patient by the time of blood sampling.

The clonotype originates from a human donor with aplastic anemia. The chain is built from TRBV7-3 and TRBJ2-5; TRBD2 agrees at 13 bases. Sequences were obtained from sorted CD4+, CD8+, or CD8+CD57+ T cells (not recorded which) from PBMCs. CDR3: CASSGGLAGKETQYF. CDR3 DNA: TGTGCCAGCAGCGGGGGACTAGCGGGGAAAGAGACCCAGTACTTC.